This T cell receptor beta chain was sequenced during a study of blood T cells in healthy people across ages. PCR was performed a second time for about 7 to 12 cycles using a sample-barcoded 5' primer and a J-beta primer mix. TCRdb passed the 5' RACE reads through MiXCR, listing each CDR3 protein once. The sample includes 1.5 million to 2 million distinct CDR3 sequences, roughly 27% of them seen just once. Germline V lookup: CDR1 KGHDR, CDR2 SFDVKD. The length of the CDR3 is 14 residues. Trimming shortened V by 7 bases and J by 7 bases, and 18 bases separated the two germline ends. This chain uses TRBV24-1 with TRBJ2-5; D is possibly TRBD1 or TRBD2 (5 bases each). The clonotype was recovered from a young woman in good health. Input material: blood. The CDR3 reads CATSLGTAKGTQYF. CDR3 in DNA: TGTGCCACCAGCCTTGGGACGGCTAAAGGGACCCAGTACTTC.